This T cell receptor (beta chain) appears in the sequencing data of a study of T cell responses to AZD1222 COVID-19 vaccine. Study findings and constraints: Spike as a whole was targeted by vaccine-associated CD4 TCRs, dominant at 160-218 and 743-854.

The protocol was immunoSEQ multiplex PCR, while the TCRdb copy is restricted to in-frame clones and leaves out a portion. The sample holds tens of thousands of clones, roughly 90% seen once. Germline CDR1 SGHKS, CDR2 YYEKEE (reference sequence). This CDR3 is 13 amino acids long. V lost 6 bases to trimming and J lost 2 bases, with 12 bases between them. Regarding this clone: Its antigen is still unknown.

Here the sequenced sample was peripheral blood, taken 28 days after the second AZD1222 dose. V and J are TRBV5-5 and TRBJ2-7, with a tentative D call TRBD2 (5 bases). This sequence originates from an adult who received the AZD1222 COVID-19 vaccine. The CDR3 nucleotides are TGTGCCAGCATCAATGCGGGCACCTACGAGCAGTACTTC. As protein: CASINAGTYEQYF.